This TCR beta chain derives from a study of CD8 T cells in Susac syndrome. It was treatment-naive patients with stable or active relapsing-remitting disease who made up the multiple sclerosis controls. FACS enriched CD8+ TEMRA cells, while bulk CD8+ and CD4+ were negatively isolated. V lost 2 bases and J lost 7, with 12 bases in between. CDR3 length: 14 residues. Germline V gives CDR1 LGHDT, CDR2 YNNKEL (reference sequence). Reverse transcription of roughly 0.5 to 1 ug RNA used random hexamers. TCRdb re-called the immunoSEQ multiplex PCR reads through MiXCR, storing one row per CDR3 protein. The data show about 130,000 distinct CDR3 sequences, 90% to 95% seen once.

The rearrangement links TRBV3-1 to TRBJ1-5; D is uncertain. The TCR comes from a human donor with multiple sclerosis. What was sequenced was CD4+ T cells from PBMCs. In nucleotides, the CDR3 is TGTGCCAGCAGCCAATCCTCAATCGGACAGCCCCAGCATTTT. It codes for CASSQSSIGQPQHF.